These 14 T cell receptor beta chains originate from one sample sequenced in a study of control samples from healthy donors and cancer patients. Generated by immunoSEQ multiplex PCR, the TCRdb table keeps only in-frame clones and is missing some. The table records 100,000 to 120,000 clones, 70% to 85% of them present only once. The sample was blood. The receptors come from a man aged 18 to 30 in good health.

V usage is TRBV18 and J usage is TRBJ2-7, with 10 bases lining up with TRBD2. Germline V gene lookup returns CDR1 KGHSH and CDR2 LQKENI. This CDR3 region has 16 residues. With 6 bases clipped from V and 3 bases from J, the junction kept 11 bases outside the gene matches. CDR3 DNA: TGTGCCAGCTCCCGCTATTCTAGCGGGGGACTCTACGAGCAGTACTTC. Translation: CASSRYSSGGLYEQYF. Full variable domain (remainder filled in from reference TRBV18 and TRBJ2-7): NAGVMQNPRHLVRRRGQEARLRCSPMKGHSHVYWYRQLPEEGLKFMVYLQKENIIDESGMPKERFSAEFPKEGPSILRIQQVVRGDSAAYFCASSRYSSGGLYEQYFGPGTRLTVT.

The chain links TRBV2 to TRBJ1-2, with 7 bases fitting TRBD1. The CDR3 contains 12 residues. Germline V gene data show CDR1 as SNHLY and CDR2 as FYNNEI. Trimming cost V 6 bases and J 8 bases; bases outside gene matches: 6. The CDR3 is CASRDRIEGYTF. In nucleotides, the CDR3 is TGTGCCAGCAGGGACAGGATAGAGGGCTACACCTTC.

The chain recombines TRBV20-1 with TRBJ2-3; no clear D. The CDR3 has 11 amino acids. Germline V lookup: CDR1 DFQATT, CDR2 SNEGSKA (reference sequence). V was pared by 5 bases and J by 2 bases, with 5 bases between. CDR3 sequence reads: CSALPTDTQYF. The CDR3 DNA reads as TGCAGTGCTCTCCCCACAGATACGCAGTATTTT.

CDR3 loop: CASRRSTGGDTQYF. Written as DNA, the CDR3 is TGTGCCAGCCGAAGGTCGACAGGGGGAGATACGCAGTATTTT. This chain links TRBV28 with TRBJ2-3, with 9 bases identical to TRBD1. J was trimmed by 5 bases and V by 8 bases; bases with no gene match: 8. Germline CDR1 MDHEN, CDR2 SYDVKM. The CDR3 has 14 amino acids.

The genes are TRBV7-2 and TRBJ1-5; no clear D. Trimming left V 4 bases short and J 5 bases short, with 12 bases between. This CDR3 spans 14 amino acids. Germline CDR1 SGHTA, CDR2 FQGNSA. CDR3 sequence: CASSSTQMDQPQHF. DNA of the CDR3: TGTGCCAGCAGCTCCACACAAATGGATCAGCCCCAGCATTTT.

The chain couples TRBV7-2 to TRBJ2-3, with D possibly being TRBD1 (5 bases). The CDR3 totals 16 residues. Germline CDR1 SGHTA, CDR2 FQGNSA. V lost 6 bases to trimming and J lost 1 base, with 17 bases between them. The CDR3 nucleotides are TGTGCCAGCAGATCCGGAAGCCAGGGTGGCACAGATACGCAGTATTTT. Protein product: CASRSGSQGGTDTQYF.

CDR3 protein: CASSLTDELWTEAFF. For the CDR3, the DNA is TGTGCCAGCTCACTAACCGACGAGCTGTGGACTGAAGCTTTCTTT. The V and J genes are TRBV18 and TRBJ1-1; no reliable D call. With 4 bases removed from V and 5 bases from J, the gap between germline ends came to 17 bases. Germline CDR1 KGHSH, CDR2 LQKENI. The CDR3 totals 15 residues.

This clone appeared a single time. V usage is TRBV9 and J usage is TRBJ1-2; tentatively, D is TRBD1 (5 bases). The V and J ends lost 3 bases and 8 bases respectively, with 26 bases between them. There are 17 residues in the CDR3. CDR1 SGDLS and CDR2 YYNGEE come from the germline V gene. CDR3 residues: CASSGLSLPGPTRGYTF. DNA of the CDR3: TGTGCCAGCAGCGGATTGTCACTCCCGGGGCCTACTAGGGGCTACACCTTC.

The chain couples TRBV7-8 to TRBJ1-2; D gene unclear. Germline CDR1 is SGHVS and CDR2 is FQNEAQ. The CDR3 spans 13 residues. V lost 1 base to trimming and J lost 3 bases, with 6 bases between them. The CDR3 bases are TGTGCCAGCAGCTTAGGGGTCTACTATGGCTACACCTTC. This codes for CASSLGVYYGYTF.

The chain is built from TRBV5-1 and TRBJ2-7; D may be TRBD1 (7 bases). The CDR3 consists of 15 residues. Germline-derived CDR1 and CDR2 are SGHRS and YFSETQ. V shed 4 bases and J shed 2 bases, with 16 bases lying between them. The CDR3 nucleotides are TGCGCCAGCAGCGGCGGGACAGCACGCGCCTACGAGCAGTACTTC. Amino acid sequence: CASSGGTARAYEQYF.

The V gene is TRBV7-2, the J gene TRBJ2-7; maybe TRBD1 (5 bases). The CDR3 has 14 residues. V lost 5 bases and J 1 base, leaving 12 bases between the germline ends. The V gene's germline CDR1 is SGHTA and CDR2 FQGNSA. The CDR3 reads CASSQDSKSYEQYV. The CDR3 DNA follows: TGTGCCAGCAGCCAAGACAGTAAATCCTACGAGCAGTACGTC.

The genes are TRBV5-1 and TRBJ2-1; 12 nucleotides line up with TRBD2. Germline V CDR1 and CDR2: SGHRS, YFSETQ. This CDR3 is 16 amino acids long. After removal of 5 bases from V and 8 bases from J, the junction contained 11 bases not matched to a gene. The CDR3 sequence: CASSHLAGGPLDEQFF. As DNA, the CDR3 is TGCGCCAGCAGTCACCTAGCGGGGGGGCCTCTCGATGAGCAGTTCTTC.

The J gene is TRBJ1-5, the V gene TRBV30, with D possibly matching TRBD1 (6 bases). Per germline, CDR1 GTSNPN and CDR2 SVGIG (reference sequence). The V gene lost 0 bases and the J gene lost 2 bases, with 20 bases spanning the gap. This CDR3 is built from 18 residues. The CDR3 DNA sequence: TGTGCCTGGAGTGTGGGTCGAACAGGGTTTCAGGGCAATCAGCCCCAGCATTTT. Translated: CAWSVGRTGFQGNQPQHF.

This chain links TRBV10-3 with TRBJ2-7; unclear D gene. The V end lost 2 bases, the J end lost 2 bases, and 13 bases lay between the germline ends. The CDR3 spans 15 residues. Germline V gives CDR1 ENHRY, CDR2 SYGVKD. The CDR3 nucleotides read TGTGCCATCAGTGAGGGCCAACATGGAACCTACGAGCAGTACTTC. This sequence encodes CAISEGQHGTYEQYF.